This T cell receptor beta chain is from a study of T cells in Graves' hyperthyroidism and ophthalmopathy. The sample holds many counts of this clonotype. Ophthalmopathy patients showed a Clinical Activity Score of at least 3, NOSPECS grade of at least 4 and duration under 3 months. Template material for amplifying TCR beta CDR3 regions consisted of RNA transcripts. Researchers ran a first-round RT-PCR on the TCR CDR3 using the HTBI primer set. TCRdb independently ran MiXCR on the multiplex PCR reads; one entry per CDR3 protein. This sample has 400,000 to 550,000 distinct CDR3 sequences, with around a quarter found just once. The ends were cut back, 9 bases at V and 0 bases at J, with 12 bases in the middle. The CDR3 covers 14 residues. Germline values: CDR1 SGHTA, CDR2 FQGNSA.

Specimen: blood. This receptor was taken from a woman in her 30s with Graves' ophthalmopathy. V gene TRBV7-2 combines with J gene TRBJ1-5, with D maybe TRBD1 (5 bases). As DNA, the CDR3 is TGTGCCAGTAGTAGCCAGGGTAGCAATCAGCCCCAGCATTTT. This codes for CASSSQGSNQPQHF.